This section outlines one T cell receptor beta chain sequence together with its context. The record originates from a study of T cells in women clearing cervical HPV infection. Profiling relied on immunoSEQ multiplex PCR, and the TCRdb table lists in-frame clones only, not all of them. Listed are approximately 25,000 clones; 22% falls within the top ten. The sequence was collected from a woman aged 18-70 years with a cervical HPV16 infection that either progressed to CIN3+ or cleared (not recorded which). The sequenced material came from blood buffy coat.

The sequenced CDR3 bases are TGTGCCTGGAGACTAGCGGGAGTACAAGAGACC. Protein: CAWRLAGVQET. The CDR3 in its entirety is CAWRLAGVQETQYF. The V call is TRBV30, the J call TRBJ2-5; 11 bases are shared with TRBD2. With the read ending 3 residues before the CDR3 end, the germline J gene is used to fill in that end. Germline values: CDR1 GTSNPN, CDR2 SVGIG (reference sequence). There are 14 residues in the CDR3. J lost 2 bases, V lost 3 bases, and 2 bases had no gene match.